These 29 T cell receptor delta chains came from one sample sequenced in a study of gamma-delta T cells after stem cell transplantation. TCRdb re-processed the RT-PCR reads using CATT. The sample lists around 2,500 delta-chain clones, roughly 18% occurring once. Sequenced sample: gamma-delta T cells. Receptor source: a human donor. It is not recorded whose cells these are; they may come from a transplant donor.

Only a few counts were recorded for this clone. The CDR3 coding sequence is TGTGCCTGTGACACCTGGGGATACTGGGCCACCCCCCAGATGTTTTTC. Translating gives CACDTWGYWATPQMFF. V usage is TRDV2 and J usage is TRDJ3, with 8 bases fitting TRDD3. CDR3 length: 16 amino acids. V lost 0 bases and J lost 16; bases outside the gene matches: 13. The germline V gene has CDR1 GEAIGNYY and CDR2 EKD.

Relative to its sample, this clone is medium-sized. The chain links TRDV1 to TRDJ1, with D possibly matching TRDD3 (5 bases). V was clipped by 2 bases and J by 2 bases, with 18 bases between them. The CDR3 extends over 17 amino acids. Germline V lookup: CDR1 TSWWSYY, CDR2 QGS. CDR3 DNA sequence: TGTGCTCTTGGGGAAGGCCACCTCGGGTGGATAACCGATAAACTCATCTTT. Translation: CALGEGHLGWITDKLIF.

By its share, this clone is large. CDR3 DNA: TGTGCCTGTGACGTATTGGGGGATACCGATTCCTGGGACACCCGACAGATGTTTTTC. Encoded protein: CACDVLGDTDSWDTRQMFF. The rearrangement uses TRDV2 and TRDJ3; 10 nucleotides agree with TRDD3. The CDR3 has 19 amino acids. Germline lookup yields CDR1 GEAIGNYY and CDR2 EKD. Losses at the gene ends were 3 bases for V and 1 base for J; bases not matched to a gene: 8.

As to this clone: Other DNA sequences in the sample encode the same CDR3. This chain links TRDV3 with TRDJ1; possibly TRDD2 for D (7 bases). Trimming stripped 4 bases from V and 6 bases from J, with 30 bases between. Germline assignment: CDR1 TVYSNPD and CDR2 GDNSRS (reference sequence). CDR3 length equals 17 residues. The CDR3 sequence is CASILSYVGWGYNKLIF. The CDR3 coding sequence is TGTGCCTCCATCCTTTCCTACGTCGGCTGGGGCTATAATAAACTCATCTTT.

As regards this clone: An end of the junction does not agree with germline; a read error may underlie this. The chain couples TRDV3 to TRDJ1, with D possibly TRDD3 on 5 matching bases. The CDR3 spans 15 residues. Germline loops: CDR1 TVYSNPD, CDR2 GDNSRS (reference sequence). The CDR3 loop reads CAFSGGVLDTDKPIF. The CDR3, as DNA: TGTGCCTTTAGCGGGGGGGTACTGGACACCGATAAACCCATCTTT.

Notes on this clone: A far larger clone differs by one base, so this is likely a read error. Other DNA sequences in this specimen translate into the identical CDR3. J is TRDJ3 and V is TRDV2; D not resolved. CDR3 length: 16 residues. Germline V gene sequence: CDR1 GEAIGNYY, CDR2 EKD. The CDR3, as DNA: TGTGCCTGTGACATCCGGAACTCCAGGGACACCCGACAGATGTTTTTC. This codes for CACDIRNSRDTRQMFF.

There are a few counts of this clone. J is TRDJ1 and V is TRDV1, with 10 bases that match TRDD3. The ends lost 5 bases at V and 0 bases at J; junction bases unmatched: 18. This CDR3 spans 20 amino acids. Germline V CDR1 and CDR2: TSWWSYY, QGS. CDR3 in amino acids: CALGPEPLTTGGLNTDKLIF. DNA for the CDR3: TGTGCTCTTGGGCCGGAACCTCTTACAACTGGGGGATTGAACACCGATAAACTCATCTTT.

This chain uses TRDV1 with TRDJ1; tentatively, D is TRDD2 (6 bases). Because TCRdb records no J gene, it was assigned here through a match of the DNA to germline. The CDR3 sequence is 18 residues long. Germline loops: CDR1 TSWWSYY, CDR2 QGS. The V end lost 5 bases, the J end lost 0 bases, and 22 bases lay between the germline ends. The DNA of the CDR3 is TGTGCTCTTGGGACTAGTCCTACTGTGAGCCTCTACACCGATAAACTCATCTTT. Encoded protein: CALGTSPTVSLYTDKLIF.

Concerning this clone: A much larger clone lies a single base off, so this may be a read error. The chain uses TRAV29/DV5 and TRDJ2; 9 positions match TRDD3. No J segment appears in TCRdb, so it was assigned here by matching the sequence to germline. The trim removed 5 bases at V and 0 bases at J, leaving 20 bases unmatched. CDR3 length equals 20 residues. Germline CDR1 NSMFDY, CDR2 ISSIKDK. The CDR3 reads CAASLLGGYRHPSLTAQLFF. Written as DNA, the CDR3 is TGTGCAGCCTCACTCCTAGGGGGATACCGCCATCCCTCTTTGACAGCACAACTCTTCTTT.

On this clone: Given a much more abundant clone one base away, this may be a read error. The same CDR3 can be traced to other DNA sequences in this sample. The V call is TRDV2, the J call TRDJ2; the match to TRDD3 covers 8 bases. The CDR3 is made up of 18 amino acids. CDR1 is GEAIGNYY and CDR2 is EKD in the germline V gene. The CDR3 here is CACDTVSGGYRKTAQLFF. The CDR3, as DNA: TGTGCCTGTGACACCGTTTCGGGGGGATATAGGAAGACAGCACAACTCTTCTTC.

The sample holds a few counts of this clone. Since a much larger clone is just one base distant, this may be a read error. CDR3: CACDPVLGDTLLSWDARQMFF. CDR3 DNA sequence: TGTGCCTGTGACCCCGTGTTGGGGGATACGCTCCTCTCCTGGGACGCCCGACAGATGTTTTTC. This chain joins TRDV2 and TRDJ3; 11 bases fit TRDD3. This CDR3 has 21 residues. Germline CDR1 is GEAIGNYY and CDR2 is EKD.

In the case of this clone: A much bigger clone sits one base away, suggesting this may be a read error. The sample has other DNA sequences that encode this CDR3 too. CDR3 sequence reads: CACDTGGYWDTRQMFF. The CDR3 DNA follows: TGTGCCTGTGACACCGGGGGATACTGGGACACCCGACAGATGTTTTTC. This chain joins TRDV2 and TRDJ3, with TRDD3 matching 8 bases. The V and J ends lost 0 bases and 3 bases, in that order; junction bases with no gene match: 0. The CDR3 loop spans 16 amino acids. The germline V gene has CDR1 GEAIGNYY and CDR2 EKD.

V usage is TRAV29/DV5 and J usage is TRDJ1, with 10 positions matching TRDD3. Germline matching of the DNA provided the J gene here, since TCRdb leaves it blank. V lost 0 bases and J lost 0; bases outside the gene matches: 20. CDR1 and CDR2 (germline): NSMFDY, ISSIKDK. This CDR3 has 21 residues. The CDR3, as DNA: TGTGCAGCAAGCGAGGGCTTCCTAAGAGGTGGGGGATACCCGTACACCGATAAACTCATCTTT. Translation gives CAASEGFLRGGGYPYTDKLIF.

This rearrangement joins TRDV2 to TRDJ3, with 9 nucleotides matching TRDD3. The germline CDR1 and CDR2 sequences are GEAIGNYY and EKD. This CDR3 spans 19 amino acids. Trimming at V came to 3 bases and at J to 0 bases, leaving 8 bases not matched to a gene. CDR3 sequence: CACDANWGTRSWDTRQMFF. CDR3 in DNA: TGTGCCTGTGACGCCAACTGGGGGACACGCTCCTGGGACACCCGACAGATGTTTTTC.

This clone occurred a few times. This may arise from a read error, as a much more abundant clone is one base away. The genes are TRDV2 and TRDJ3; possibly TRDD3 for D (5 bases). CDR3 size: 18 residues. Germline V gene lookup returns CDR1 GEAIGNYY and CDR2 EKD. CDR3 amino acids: CACGTLGSSSWDTRQMFF. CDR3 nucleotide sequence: TGTGCCTGTGGCACCTTGGGGTCGAGCTCCTGGGACACCCGACAGATGTTTTTC.

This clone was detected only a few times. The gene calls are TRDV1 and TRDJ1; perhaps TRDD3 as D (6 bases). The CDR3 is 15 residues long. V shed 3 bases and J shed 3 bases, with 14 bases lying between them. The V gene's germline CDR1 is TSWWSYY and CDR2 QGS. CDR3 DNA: TGTGCTCTTGGGGACAATTACTGGGCAGCCGATAAACTCATCTTT. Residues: CALGDNYWAADKLIF.

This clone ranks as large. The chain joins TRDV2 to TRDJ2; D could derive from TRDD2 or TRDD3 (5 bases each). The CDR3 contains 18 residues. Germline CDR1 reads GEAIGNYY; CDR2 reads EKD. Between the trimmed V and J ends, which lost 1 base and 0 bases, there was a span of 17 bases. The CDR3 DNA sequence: TGTGCCTGTGACACGGTCATTGGGATTCCTTCTTTGACAGCACAACTCTTCTTT. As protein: CACDTVIGIPSLTAQLFF.

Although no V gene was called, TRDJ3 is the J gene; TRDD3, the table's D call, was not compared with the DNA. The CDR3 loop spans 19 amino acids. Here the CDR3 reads CACDPVLGDLDSDTRQMFF. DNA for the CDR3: TGTGCCTGTGACCCCGTACTGGGGGATCTAGACTCGGACACCCGACAGATGTTTTTC.

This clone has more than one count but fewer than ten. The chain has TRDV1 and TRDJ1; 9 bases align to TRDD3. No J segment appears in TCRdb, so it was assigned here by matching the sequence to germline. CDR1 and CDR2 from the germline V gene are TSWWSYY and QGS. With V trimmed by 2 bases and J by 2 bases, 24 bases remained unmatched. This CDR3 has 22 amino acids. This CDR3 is CALGERSPGGHRTGGRTDKLIF. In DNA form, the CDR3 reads TGTGCTCTTGGGGAAAGGAGTCCGGGTGGGCATCGTACTGGGGGAAGGACCGATAAACTCATCTTT.

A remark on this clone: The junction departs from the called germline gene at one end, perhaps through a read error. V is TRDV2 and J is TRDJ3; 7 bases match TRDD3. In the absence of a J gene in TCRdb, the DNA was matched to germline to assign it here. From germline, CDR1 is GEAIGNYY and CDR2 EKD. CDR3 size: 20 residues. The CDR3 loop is CACDTVMGDRSSWDTRKMFF. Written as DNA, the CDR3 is TGTGCCTGTGACACAGTAATGGGGGACCGAAGCTCCTGGGACACCCGAAAGATGTTTTTC.

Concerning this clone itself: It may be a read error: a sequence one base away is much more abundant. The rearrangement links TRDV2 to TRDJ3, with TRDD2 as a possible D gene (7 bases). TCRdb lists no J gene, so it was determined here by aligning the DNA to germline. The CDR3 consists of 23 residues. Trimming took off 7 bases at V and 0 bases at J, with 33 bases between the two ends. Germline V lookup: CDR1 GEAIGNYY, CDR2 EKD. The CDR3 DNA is TGTGCCTGGACTCCTCTCCCTCCCTTCCTTAGCCGGGGGAGCTCCTGGGACACCCGACAGATGTTTTTC. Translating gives CAWTPLPPFLSRGSSWDTRQMFF.

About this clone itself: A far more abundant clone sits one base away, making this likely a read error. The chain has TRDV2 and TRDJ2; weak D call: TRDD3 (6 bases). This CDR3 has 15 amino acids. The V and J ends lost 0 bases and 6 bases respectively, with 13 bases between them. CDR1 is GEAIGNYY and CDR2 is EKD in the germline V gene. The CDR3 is CACDTVGGDAAQLFF. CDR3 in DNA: TGTGCCTGTGACACCGTAGGTGGGGATGCAGCACAACTCTTCTTT.

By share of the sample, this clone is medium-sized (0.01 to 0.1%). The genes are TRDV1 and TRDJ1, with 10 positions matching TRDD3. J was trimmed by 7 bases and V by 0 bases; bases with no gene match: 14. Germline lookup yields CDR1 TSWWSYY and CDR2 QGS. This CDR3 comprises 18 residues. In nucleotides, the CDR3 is TGTGCTCTTGGGGAACTAATAGCCTGGGGGATATCCGAAGGTAAACTCATCTTT. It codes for CALGELIAWGISEGKLIF.

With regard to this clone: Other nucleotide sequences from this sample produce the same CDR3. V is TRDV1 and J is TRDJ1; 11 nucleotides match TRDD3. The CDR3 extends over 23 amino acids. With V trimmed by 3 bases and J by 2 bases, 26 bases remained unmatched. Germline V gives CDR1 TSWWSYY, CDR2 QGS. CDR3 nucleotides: TGTGCTCTTGGGGAGAAAATGGGACTACCCCGACGTTGGGGGATACGACGGACCGATAAACTCATCTTT. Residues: CALGEKMGLPRRWGIRRTDKLIF.

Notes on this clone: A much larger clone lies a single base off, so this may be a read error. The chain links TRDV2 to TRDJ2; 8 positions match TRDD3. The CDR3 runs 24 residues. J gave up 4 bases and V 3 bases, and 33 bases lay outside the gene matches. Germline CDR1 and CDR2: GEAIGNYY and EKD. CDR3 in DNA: TGTGCCTGTGACCGTAGGCGTCGCCTCCCCCATATACTGGGGGTTATTCGCTCGACAGCACAACTCTTCTTT. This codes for CACDRRRRLPHILGVIRSTAQLFF.

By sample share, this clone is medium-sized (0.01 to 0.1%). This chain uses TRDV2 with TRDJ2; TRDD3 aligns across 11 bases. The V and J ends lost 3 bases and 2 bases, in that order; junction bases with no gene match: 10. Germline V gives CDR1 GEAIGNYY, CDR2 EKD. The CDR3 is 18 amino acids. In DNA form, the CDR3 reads TGTGCCTGTGACTCCCGCTGGGGGATACAAGGATTGACAGCACAACTCTTCTTT. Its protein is CACDSRWGIQGLTAQLFF.

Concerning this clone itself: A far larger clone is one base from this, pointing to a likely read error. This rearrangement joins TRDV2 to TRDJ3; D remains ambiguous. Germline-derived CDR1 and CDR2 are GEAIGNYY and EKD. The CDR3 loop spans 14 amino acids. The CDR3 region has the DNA TGTGCCTGTGACACCGTAGAAGCCACCCGACAGGTGTTTTTC. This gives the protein CACDTVEATRQVFF.

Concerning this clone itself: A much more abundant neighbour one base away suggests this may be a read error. DNA of the CDR3: TGTGCCTGTGACACCGCTGGGGTATACACCAGCTCCTGGGACACCCGACAGATGTTTTTC. Its protein is CACDTAGVYTSSWDTRQMFF. The gene calls are TRDV2 and TRDJ3, with D possibly being TRDD3 (6 bases). The J gene, missing from TCRdb, was assigned here through DNA to germline matching. The V gene lost 0 bases and the J gene lost 0 bases, with 17 bases spanning the gap. The CDR3 has 20 amino acids. Germline V lookup: CDR1 GEAIGNYY, CDR2 EKD.

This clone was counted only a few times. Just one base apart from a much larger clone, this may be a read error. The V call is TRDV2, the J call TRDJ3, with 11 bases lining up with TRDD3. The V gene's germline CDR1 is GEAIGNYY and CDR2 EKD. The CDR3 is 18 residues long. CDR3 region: CACDTGGYGSRDTRQMFF. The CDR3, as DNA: TGTGCCTGTGACACTGGGGGATACGGCTCCCGGGACACCCGACAGATGTTTTTC.